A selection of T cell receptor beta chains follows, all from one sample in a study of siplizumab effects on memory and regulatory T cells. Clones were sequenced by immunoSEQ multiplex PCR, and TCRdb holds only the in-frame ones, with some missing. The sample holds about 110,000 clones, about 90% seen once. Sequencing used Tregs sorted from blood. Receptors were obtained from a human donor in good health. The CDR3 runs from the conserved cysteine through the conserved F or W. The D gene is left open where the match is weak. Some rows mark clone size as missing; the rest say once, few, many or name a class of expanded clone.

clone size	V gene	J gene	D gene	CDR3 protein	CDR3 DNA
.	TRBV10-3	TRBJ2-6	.	CAISDPGPAGANVLTF	TGTGCCATCAGTGACCCCGGCCCGGCTGGGGCCAACGTCCTGACTTTC
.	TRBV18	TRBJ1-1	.	CASSGGFLNTEAFF	TGTGCCAGCTCCGGAGGTTTCCTGAACACTGAAGCTTTCTTT
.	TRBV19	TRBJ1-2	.	CASSTPGHGYGYTF	TGTGCCAGTAGTACACCGGGACACGGCTATGGCTACACCTTC
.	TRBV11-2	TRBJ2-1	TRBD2	CASSPTSGERYNEQFF	TGTGCCAGCAGCCCTACTAGCGGAGAACGATACAATGAGCAGTTCTTC
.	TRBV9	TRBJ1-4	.	CASSVGASLGGEKLFF	TGTGCCAGCAGCGTAGGGGCGTCGCTGGGAGGTGAAAAACTGTTTTTT
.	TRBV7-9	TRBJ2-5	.	CASSPPSASDGWTQYF	TGTGCCAGCAGCCCCCCTTCGGCCTCAGATGGTTGGACCCAGTACTTC
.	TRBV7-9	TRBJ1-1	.	CASSPTPGAPTEAFF	TGTGCCAGCAGCCCCACGCCGGGGGCGCCCACTGAAGCTTTCTTT
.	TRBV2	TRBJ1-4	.	CASSGREGEKLFF	TGTGCCAGCAGTGGTAGGGAGGGGGAAAAACTGTTTTTT
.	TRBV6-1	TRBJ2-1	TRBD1	CASSGWGDRERQFF	TGTGCCAGCAGTGGTTGGGGGGACAGGGAGCGGCAGTTCTTC
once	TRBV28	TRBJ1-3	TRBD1	CASSLFQGATGNTIYF	TGTGCCAGCAGTTTATTCCAGGGGGCGACTGGAAACACCATATATTTT
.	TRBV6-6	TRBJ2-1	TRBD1	CASTGQVSGNEQFF	TGTGCCAGCACCGGACAGGTCAGCGGCAATGAGCAGTTCTTC
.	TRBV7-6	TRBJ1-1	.	CASSHPLADTEAFF	TGTGCCAGCAGCCACCCGTTGGCAGACACTGAAGCTTTCTTT
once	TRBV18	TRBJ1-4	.	CASSPLAVGYEKLFF	TGTGCCAGCTCACCATTGGCCGTGGGATATGAAAAACTGTTTTTT
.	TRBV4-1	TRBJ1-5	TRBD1	CASSQTGTGIFNQPQHF	TGCGCCAGCAGCCAGACAGGGACAGGGATCTTCAATCAGCCCCAGCATTTT
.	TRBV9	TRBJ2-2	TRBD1	CASSVGYRGGELFF	TGTGCCAGCAGCGTAGGGTACAGGGGCGGGGAGCTGTTTTTT
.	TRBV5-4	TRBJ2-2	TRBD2	CASSRRGSGGSTGELFF	TGTGCCAGCAGCCGACGTGGTAGCGGGGGATCCACCGGGGAGCTGTTTTTT
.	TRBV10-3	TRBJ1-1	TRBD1	CAISRDRGNTEAFF	TGTGCCATCAGCCGGGACAGGGGGAACACTGAAGCTTTCTTT
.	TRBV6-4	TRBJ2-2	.	CASSVLGDTGELFF	TGTGCCAGCAGTGTTTTAGGGGACACCGGGGAGCTGTTTTTT
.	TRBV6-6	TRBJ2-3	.	CASSYSASPTQYF	TGTGCCAGCAGTTACAGCGCGAGTCCTACGCAGTATTTT
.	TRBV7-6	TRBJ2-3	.	CASSLGRDTQYF	TGTGCCAGCAGCTTAGGGCGAGATACGCAGTATTTT
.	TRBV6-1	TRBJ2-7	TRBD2	CASSEGTSGRVYYEQYF	TGTGCCAGCAGTGAGGGGACTAGCGGGAGGGTTTACTACGAGCAGTACTTC
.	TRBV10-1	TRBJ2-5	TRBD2	CASSASGIETQYF	TGCGCCAGCAGTGCTAGCGGGATAGAGACCCAGTACTTC
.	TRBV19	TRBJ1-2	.	CASSIDDLFYGYTF	TGTGCCAGTAGTATTGACGACCTATTCTATGGCTACACCTTC
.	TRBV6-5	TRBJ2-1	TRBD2	CASSYGTSGGLNEQFF	TGTGCCAGCAGTTACGGGACTAGCGGGGGACTAAATGAGCAGTTCTTC
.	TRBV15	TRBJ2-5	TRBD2	CATSRPRGLAGETQYF	TGTGCCACCAGCAGACCCCGCGGGCTAGCGGGGGAGACCCAGTACTTC
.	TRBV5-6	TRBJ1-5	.	CASSENSVGYVVQPQHF	TGTGCCAGCAGCGAAAACTCTGTGGGATACGTGGTTCAGCCCCAGCATTTT
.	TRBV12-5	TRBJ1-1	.	CASGLEGGTEAFF	TGTGCTAGTGGTTTGGAGGGGGGTACTGAAGCTTTCTTT
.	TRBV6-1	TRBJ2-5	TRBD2	CASSDWEGPPKRETQYF	TGTGCCAGCAGTGATTGGGAGGGACCCCCAAAAAGAGAGACCCAGTACTTC
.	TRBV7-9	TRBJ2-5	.	CASSPLAGLYQETQYF	TGTGCCAGCAGCCCGTTGGCGGGGCTATATCAAGAGACCCAGTACTTC
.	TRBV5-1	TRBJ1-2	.	CASSQAGTANYGYTF	TGCGCCAGCAGCCAGGCCGGGACGGCAAACTATGGCTACACCTTC
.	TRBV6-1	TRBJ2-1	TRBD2	CASSDYLAGFYNEQFF	TGTGCCAGCAGTGATTACCTAGCGGGGTTCTACAATGAGCAGTTCTTC
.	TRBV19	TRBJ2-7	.	CASSIPRGSRTYEQYF	TGTGCCAGTAGTATACCTCGGGGTAGCAGGACCTACGAGCAGTACTTC